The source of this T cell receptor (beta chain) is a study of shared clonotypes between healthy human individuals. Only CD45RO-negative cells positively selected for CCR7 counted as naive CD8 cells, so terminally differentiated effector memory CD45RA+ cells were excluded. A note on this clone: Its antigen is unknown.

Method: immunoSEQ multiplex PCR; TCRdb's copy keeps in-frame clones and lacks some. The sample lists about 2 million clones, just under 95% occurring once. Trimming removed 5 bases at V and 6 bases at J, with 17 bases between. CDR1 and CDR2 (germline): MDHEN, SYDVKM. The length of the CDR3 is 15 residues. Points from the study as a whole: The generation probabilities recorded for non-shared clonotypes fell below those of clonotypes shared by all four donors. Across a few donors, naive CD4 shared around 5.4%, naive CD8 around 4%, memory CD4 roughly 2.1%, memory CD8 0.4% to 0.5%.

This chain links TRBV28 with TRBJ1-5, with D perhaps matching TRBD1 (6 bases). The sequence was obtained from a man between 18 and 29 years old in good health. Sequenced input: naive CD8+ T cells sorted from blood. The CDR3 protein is CASSPEGGAGQPQHF. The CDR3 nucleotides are TGTGCCAGCAGTCCCGAGGGGGGGGCGGGTCAGCCCCAGCATTTT. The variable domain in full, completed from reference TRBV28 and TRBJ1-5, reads DVKVTQSSRYLVKRTGEKVFLECVQDMDHENMFWYRQDPGLGLRLIYFSYDVKMKEKGDIPEGYSVSREKKERFSLILESASTNQTSMYLCASSPEGGAGQPQHFGDGTRLSIL.